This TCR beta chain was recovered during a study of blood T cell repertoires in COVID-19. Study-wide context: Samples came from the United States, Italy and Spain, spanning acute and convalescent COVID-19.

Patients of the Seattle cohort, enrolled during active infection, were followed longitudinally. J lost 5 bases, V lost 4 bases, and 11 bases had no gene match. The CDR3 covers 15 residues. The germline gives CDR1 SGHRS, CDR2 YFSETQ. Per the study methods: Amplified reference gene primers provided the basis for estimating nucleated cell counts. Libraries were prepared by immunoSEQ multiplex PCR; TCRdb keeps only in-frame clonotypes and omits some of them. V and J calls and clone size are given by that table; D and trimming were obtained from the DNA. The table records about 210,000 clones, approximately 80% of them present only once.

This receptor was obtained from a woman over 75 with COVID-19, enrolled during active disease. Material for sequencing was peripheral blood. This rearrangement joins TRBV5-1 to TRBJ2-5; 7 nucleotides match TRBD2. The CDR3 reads CASSRTRGVAETQYF. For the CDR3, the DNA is TGCGCCAGCAGCCGGACACGGGGGGTAGCGGAGACCCAGTACTTC.